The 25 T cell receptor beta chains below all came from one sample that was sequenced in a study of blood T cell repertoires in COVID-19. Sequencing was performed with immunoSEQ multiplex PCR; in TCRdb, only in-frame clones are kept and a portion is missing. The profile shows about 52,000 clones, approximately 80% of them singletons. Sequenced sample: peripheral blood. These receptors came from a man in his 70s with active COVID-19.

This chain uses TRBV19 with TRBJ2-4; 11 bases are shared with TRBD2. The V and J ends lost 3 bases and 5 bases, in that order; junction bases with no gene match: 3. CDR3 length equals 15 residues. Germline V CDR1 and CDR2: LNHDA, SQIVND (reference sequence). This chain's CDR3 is CASSISGGVENIQYF. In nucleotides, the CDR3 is TGTGCCAGTAGTATTAGCGGGGGGGTGGAAAACATTCAGTACTTC.

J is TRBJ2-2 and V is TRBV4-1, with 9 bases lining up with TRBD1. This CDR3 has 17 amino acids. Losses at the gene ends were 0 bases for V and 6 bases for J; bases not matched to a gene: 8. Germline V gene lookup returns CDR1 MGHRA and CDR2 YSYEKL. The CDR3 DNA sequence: TGCGCCAGCAGCCAAGAGCGAGACAGGGGGTTTGCCGGGGAGCTGTTTTTT. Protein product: CASSQERDRGFAGELFF.

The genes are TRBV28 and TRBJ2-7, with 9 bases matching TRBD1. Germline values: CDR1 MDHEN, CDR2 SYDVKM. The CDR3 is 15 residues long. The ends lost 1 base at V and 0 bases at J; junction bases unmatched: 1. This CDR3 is CASSLYRGPSYEQYF. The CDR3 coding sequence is TGTGCCAGCAGTTTATACAGGGGGCCCTCCTACGAGCAGTACTTC.

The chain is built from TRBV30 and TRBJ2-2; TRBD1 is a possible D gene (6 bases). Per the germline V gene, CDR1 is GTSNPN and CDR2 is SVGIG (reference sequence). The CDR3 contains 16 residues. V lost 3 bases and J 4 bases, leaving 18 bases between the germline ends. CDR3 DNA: TGTGCCTGGAGGCCCCCGGGACATAAGGGCACCGGGGAGCTGTTTTTT. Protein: CAWRPPGHKGTGELFF. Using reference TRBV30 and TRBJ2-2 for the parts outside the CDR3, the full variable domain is SQTIHQWPATLVQPVGSPLSLECTVEGTSNPNLYWYRQAAGRGLQLLFYSVGIGQISSEVPQNLSASRPQDRQFILSSKKLLLSDSGFYLCAWRPPGHKGTGELFFGEGSRLTVL.

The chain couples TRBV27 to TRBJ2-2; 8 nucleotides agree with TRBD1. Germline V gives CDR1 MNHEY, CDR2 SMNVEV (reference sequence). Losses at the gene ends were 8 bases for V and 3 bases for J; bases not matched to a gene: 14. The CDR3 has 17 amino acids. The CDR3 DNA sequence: TGTGCCAGCTTTGACGGACAGGGACCGCCGTACACCGGGGAGCTGTTTTTT. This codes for CASFDGQGPPYTGELFF.

CDR3 DNA sequence: TGCGCCAGCAGCACCGGGACAGCAAACACCGGGGAGCTGTTTTTT. Amino acid sequence: CASSTGTANTGELFF. The chain carries TRBV5-1 and TRBJ2-2; TRBD1 matches at 7 bases. Germline loops: CDR1 SGHRS, CDR2 YFSETQ. V dropped 4 bases and J dropped 2; count of bases not matched to a gene: 5. The length of the CDR3 is 15 residues.

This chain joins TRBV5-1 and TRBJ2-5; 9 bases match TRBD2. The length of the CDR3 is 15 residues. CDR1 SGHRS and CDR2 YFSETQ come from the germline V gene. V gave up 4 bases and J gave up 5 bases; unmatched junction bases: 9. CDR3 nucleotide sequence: TGCGCCAGCAGCGCCGGGACTAGCTGGTGGGAGACCCAGTACTTC. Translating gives CASSAGTSWWETQYF.

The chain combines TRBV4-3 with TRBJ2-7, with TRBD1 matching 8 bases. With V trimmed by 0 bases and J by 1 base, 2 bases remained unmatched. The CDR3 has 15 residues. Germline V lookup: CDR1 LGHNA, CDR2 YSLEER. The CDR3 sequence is CASSQEWTGSYEQYF. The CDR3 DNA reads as TGCGCCAGCAGCCAAGAATGGACAGGGTCCTACGAGCAGTACTTC.

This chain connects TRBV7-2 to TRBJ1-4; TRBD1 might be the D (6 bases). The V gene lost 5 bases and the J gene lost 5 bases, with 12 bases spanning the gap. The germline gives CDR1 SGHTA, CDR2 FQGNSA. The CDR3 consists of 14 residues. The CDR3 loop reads CASSPWDKNEKLFF. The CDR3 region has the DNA TGTGCCAGCAGCCCTTGGGACAAGAATGAAAAACTGTTTTTT.

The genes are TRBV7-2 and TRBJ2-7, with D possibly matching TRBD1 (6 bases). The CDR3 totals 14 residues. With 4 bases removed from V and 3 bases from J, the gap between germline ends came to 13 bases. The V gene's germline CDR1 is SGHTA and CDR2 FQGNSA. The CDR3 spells CASSSRQAYYEQYF. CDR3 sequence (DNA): TGTGCCAGCAGCTCACGACAGGCTTACTACGAGCAGTACTTC.

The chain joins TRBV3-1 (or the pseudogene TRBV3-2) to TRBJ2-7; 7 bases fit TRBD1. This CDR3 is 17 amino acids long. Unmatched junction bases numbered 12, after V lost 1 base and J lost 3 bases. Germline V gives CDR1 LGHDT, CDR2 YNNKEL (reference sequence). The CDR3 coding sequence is TGTGCCAGCAGCCAAGGACGGTTTCAAGACAGGGACTACGAGCAGTACTTC. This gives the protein CASSQGRFQDRDYEQYF.

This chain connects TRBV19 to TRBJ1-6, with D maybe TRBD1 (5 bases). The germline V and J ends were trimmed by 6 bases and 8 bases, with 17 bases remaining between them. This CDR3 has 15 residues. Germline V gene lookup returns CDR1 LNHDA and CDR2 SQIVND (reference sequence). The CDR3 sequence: CASSPPGTGHSPLHF. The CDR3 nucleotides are TGTGCCAGTAGCCCCCCGGGGACTGGTCATTCACCCCTCCACTTT.

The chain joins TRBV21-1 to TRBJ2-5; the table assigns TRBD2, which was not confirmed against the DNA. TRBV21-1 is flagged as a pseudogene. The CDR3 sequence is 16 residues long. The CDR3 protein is CASSKEKGRRGETQYF. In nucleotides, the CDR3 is TGTGCCAGCAGCAAAGAAAAAGGCCGGCGGGGAGAGACCCAGTACTTC.

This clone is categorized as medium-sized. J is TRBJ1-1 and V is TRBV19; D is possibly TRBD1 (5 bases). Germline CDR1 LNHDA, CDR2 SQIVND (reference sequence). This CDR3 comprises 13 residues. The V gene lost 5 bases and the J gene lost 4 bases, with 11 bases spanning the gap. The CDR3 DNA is TGTGCCAGTAGTGAGGGAGGGGCCACTGAAGCTTTCTTT. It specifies CASSEGGATEAFF. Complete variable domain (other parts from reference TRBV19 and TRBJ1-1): DGGITQSPKYLFRKEGQNVTLSCEQNLNHDAMYWYRQDPGQGLRLIYYSQIVNDFQKGDIAEGYSVSREKKESFPLTVTSAQKNPTAFYLCASSEGGATEAFFGQGTRLTVV.

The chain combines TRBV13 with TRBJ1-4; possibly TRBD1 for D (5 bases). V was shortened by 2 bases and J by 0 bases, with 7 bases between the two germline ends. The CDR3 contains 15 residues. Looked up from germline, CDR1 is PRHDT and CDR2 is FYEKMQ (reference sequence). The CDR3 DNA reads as TGTGCCAGCAGCTTAAGGGGCACAACTAATGAAAAACTGTTTTTT. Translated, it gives CASSLRGTTNEKLFF.

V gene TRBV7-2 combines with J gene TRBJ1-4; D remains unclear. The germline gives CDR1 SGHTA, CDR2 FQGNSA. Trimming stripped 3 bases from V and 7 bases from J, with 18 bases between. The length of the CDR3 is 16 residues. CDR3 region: CASSLGGISAVEKLFF. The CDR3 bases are TGTGCCAGCAGCTTGGGAGGGATATCGGCGGTTGAAAAACTGTTTTTT.

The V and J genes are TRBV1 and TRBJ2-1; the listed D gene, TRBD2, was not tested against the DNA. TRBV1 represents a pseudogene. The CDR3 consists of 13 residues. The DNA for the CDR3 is TGCACCAGCAGGACTAGCGGGGGTAATGAGCAGTTCTTC. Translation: CTSRTSGGNEQFF.

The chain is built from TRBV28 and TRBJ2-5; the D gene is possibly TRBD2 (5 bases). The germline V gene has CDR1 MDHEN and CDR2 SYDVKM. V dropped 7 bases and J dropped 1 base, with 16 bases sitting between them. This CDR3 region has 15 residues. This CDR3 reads CASTPLRGFQETQYF. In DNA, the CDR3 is TGTGCCAGCACACCACTCCGGGGATTCCAAGAGACCCAGTACTTC.

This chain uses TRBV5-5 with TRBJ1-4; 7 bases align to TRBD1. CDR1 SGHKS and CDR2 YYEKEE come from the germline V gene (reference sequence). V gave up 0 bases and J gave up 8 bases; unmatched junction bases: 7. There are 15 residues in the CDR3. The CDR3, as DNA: TGTGCCAGCAGCTTGGCGACAGGGCAGGGGGAAAAACTGTTTTTT. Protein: CASSLATGQGEKLFF.

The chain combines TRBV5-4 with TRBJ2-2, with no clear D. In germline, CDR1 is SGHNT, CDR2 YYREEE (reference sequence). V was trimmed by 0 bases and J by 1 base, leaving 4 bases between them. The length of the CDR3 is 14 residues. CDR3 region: CASSLAGNTGELFF. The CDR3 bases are TGTGCCAGCAGCTTGGCAGGGAACACCGGGGAGCTGTTTTTT.

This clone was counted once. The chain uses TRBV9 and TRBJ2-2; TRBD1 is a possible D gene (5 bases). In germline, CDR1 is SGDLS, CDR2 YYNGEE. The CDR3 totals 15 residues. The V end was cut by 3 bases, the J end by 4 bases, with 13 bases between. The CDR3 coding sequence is TGTGCCAGCAGCGGGAGTCAGGGTGGCACCGGGGAGCTGTTTTTT. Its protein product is CASSGSQGGTGELFF.

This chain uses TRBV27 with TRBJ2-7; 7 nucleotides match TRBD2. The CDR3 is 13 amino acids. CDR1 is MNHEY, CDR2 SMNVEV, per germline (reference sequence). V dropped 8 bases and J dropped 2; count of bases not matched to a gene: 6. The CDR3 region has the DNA TGTGCCAGCGCCAGCCTAGCGGCCTACGAGCAGTACTTC. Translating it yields CASASLAAYEQYF.

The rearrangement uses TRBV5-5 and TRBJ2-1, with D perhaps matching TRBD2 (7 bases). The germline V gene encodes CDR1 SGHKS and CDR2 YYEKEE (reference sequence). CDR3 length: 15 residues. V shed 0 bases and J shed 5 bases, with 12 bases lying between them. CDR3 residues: CASSLGQGRDNEQFF. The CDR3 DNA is TGTGCCAGCAGCTTGGGGCAGGGGAGGGACAATGAGCAGTTCTTC.

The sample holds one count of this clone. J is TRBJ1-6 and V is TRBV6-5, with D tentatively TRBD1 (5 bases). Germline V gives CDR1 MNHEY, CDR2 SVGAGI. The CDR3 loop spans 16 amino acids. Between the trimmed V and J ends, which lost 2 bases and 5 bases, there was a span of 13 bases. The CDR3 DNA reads TGTGCCAGCAGTTACGGGCGTGACAGCCATAATTCACCCCTCCACTTT. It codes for CASSYGRDSHNSPLHF.

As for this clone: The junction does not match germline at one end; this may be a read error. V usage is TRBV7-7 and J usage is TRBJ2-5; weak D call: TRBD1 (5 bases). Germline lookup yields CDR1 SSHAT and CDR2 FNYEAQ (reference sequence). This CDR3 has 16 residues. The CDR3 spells CASSLGLNQGRETQYF. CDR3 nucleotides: TGTGCTAGCAGCTTAGGCCTGAACCAGGGTCGAGAGACCCAGTACTTC.